The 23 T cell receptor beta chains given below trace back to one sample, sequenced in a study of blood T cell repertoires in COVID-19. The repertoire was sequenced with immunoSEQ multiplex PCR; TCRdb's copy has only in-frame clones and lacks some. Here the sample spans roughly 76,000 clones, 80% to 90% being singletons. Sequencing was done on a sample of peripheral blood. The receptors stem from a man in his 70s with active or convalescent COVID-19.

Note on this clone: Different DNA sequences within this sample yield the same CDR3. The genes are TRBV5-1 and TRBJ2-7, with TRBD1 matching 7 bases. The CDR3 extends over 14 amino acids. Germline V CDR1 and CDR2: SGHRS, YFSETQ. Germline trimming cut 2 bases from V and 1 base from J; bases unmatched to any gene: 3. For the CDR3, the DNA is TGCGCCAGCAGCTTAGGGACAGAGTCCTACGAGCAGTACTTC. It is translated as CASSLGTESYEQYF.

Notes on this clone: This same CDR3 is encoded by further DNA sequences in the sample. The chain carries TRBV18 and TRBJ1-3, with D hard to call. Germline loops: CDR1 KGHSH, CDR2 LQKENI. The CDR3 totals 14 residues. With 2 bases removed from V and 0 bases from J, the gap between germline ends came to 5 bases. CDR3 DNA: TGTGCCAGCTCACCAGGGAGCTCTGGAAACACCATATATTTT. Translating it yields CASSPGSSGNTIYF.

V usage is TRBV2 and J usage is TRBJ2-1; 7 bases agree with TRBD1. The CDR3 sequence is 16 residues long. Germline V gives CDR1 SNHLY, CDR2 FYNNEI. V trimming: 6 bases; J trimming: 1 base; junction bases outside the gene matches: 9. DNA of the CDR3: TGTGCCAGCAGGAAGAACAGGGGTGAGTCCTACAATGAGCAGTTCTTC. It codes for CASRKNRGESYNEQFF.

V is TRBV28 and J is TRBJ2-1, with D possibly being TRBD2 (5 bases). Germline lookup yields CDR1 MDHEN and CDR2 SYDVKM. This CDR3 is built from 12 residues. Trimming took off 1 base at V and 8 bases at J, with 6 bases between the two ends. The CDR3 coding sequence is TGTGCCAGCAGTTTATTGGGAGATGAGCAGTTCTTC. It codes for CASSLLGDEQFF. Variable domain in full (rest from reference TRBV28 and TRBJ2-1): DVKVTQSSRYLVKRTGEKVFLECVQDMDHENMFWYRQDPGLGLRLIYFSYDVKMKEKGDIPEGYSVSREKKERFSLILESASTNQTSMYLCASSLLGDEQFFGPGTRLTVL.

The chain links TRBV5-1 to TRBJ2-2, with D possibly matching TRBD1 (6 bases). CDR3 length: 15 amino acids. Germline CDR1 is SGHRS and CDR2 is YFSETQ. The ends were cut back, 2 bases at V and 5 bases at J, with 13 bases in the middle. The CDR3 sequence: CASSFAGVNTGELFF. CDR3 in DNA: TGCGCCAGCAGCTTCGCAGGGGTGAATACCGGGGAGCTGTTTTTT.

The chain has TRBV11-2 and TRBJ2-5; D remains ambiguous. The germline V gene encodes CDR1 SGHAT and CDR2 FQNNGV. V shed 5 bases and J shed 2 bases, with 18 bases lying between them. This CDR3 spans 16 amino acids. CDR3 nucleotides: TGTGCCAGCAGCCCACTGGGCACAGCAGGTCAAGAGACCCAGTACTTC. Translating gives CASSPLGTAGQETQYF.

The V and J genes are TRBV18 and TRBJ1-3, with 9 bases lining up with TRBD1. The ends lost 4 bases at V and 1 base at J; junction bases unmatched: 5. Germline CDR1 KGHSH, CDR2 LQKENI. The CDR3 has 16 residues. CDR3 coding DNA: TGTGCCAGCTCACTTTCCGGGACAGGGTCTGGAAACACCATATATTTT. This sequence encodes CASSLSGTGSGNTIYF.

V gene TRBV28 combines with J gene TRBJ2-3, with TRBD2 identical over 11 bases. CDR3 size: 15 residues. The V and J ends lost 7 bases and 7 bases, in that order; junction bases with no gene match: 10. CDR1 is MDHEN and CDR2 is SYDVKM in the germline V gene. The CDR3 reads CASTPGASGRNTQYF. The CDR3 DNA reads TGTGCCAGCACCCCGGGGGCTAGCGGGAGGAATACGCAGTATTTT. The full variable domain, completed using reference TRBV28 and TRBJ2-3, is DVKVTQSSRYLVKRTGEKVFLECVQDMDHENMFWYRQDPGLGLRLIYFSYDVKMKEKGDIPEGYSVSREKKERFSLILESASTNQTSMYLCASTPGASGRNTQYFGPGTRLTVL.

The rearrangement uses TRBV4-2 and TRBJ2-7, with TRBD2 identical over 9 bases. The CDR3 sequence is 13 residues long. Trimming cost V 6 bases and J 7 bases; bases outside gene matches: 7. Germline lookup yields CDR1 LGHNA and CDR2 YNFKEQ. CDR3 sequence: CASRASGTREQYF. As DNA, the CDR3 is TGTGCCAGCAGGGCTAGCGGGACGAGGGAGCAGTACTTC.

The V and J genes are TRBV27 and TRBJ1-1; D gene ambiguous. Germline V gene lookup returns CDR1 MNHEY and CDR2 SMNVEV (reference sequence). Trimming pared 2 bases from V and 1 base from J, leaving 5 bases between. The length of the CDR3 is 13 residues. CDR3 DNA: TGTGCCAGCAGTTTACGGGGGAACACTGAAGCTTTCTTT. It yields the protein CASSLRGNTEAFF.

V and J are TRBV3-1 (or the pseudogene TRBV3-2) and TRBJ1-1; 7 bases match TRBD1. Germline values: CDR1 LGHDT, CDR2 YNNKEL (reference sequence). V shed 0 bases, J shed 4 bases, and the junction held 8 bases outside the gene matches. The CDR3 loop spans 16 amino acids. Here the CDR3 reads CASSQDLWDSGTEAFF. In DNA, the CDR3 is TGTGCCAGCAGCCAAGATTTGTGGGACAGTGGCACTGAAGCTTTCTTT.

This clone was seen once. The chain carries TRBV7-3 and TRBJ1-2; D remains ambiguous. The V end was cut by 2 bases, the J end by 2 bases, with 12 bases between. The CDR3 is made up of 15 amino acids. CDR1 is SGHTA, CDR2 FQGTGA, per germline. As DNA, the CDR3 is TGTGCCAGCAGCTTAGATTCCGGGGTAAACTATGGCTACACCTTC. It is translated as CASSLDSGVNYGYTF.

The J gene is TRBJ1-6, the V gene TRBV11-2; D may be TRBD1 (5 bases). Trimming stripped 6 bases from V and 7 bases from J, with 10 bases between. CDR1 and CDR2 from the germline V gene are SGHAT and FQNNGV. The CDR3 covers 13 residues. CDR3 sequence (DNA): TGTGCCAGCAGATCGACAGAGAATTCACCCCTCCACTTT. Its protein is CASRSTENSPLHF.

The V gene is TRBV25-1, the J gene TRBJ2-5, with D possibly being TRBD2 (6 bases). In germline, CDR1 is MGHDK, CDR2 SYGVNS. This CDR3 region has 13 residues. Trimming took 3 bases from V and 7 from J, leaving 12 bases between them. Written as DNA, the CDR3 is TGTGCCAGCAGTGAGGGGGACTTAGGGACCCAGTACTTC. Translating it yields CASSEGDLGTQYF.

J is TRBJ1-2 and V is TRBV28; TRBD1 agrees at 10 bases. The CDR3 covers 13 residues. Germline V CDR1 and CDR2: MDHEN, SYDVKM. The V gene end was trimmed by 6 bases and the J gene end by 8 bases; junction bases not matched to a gene: 6. The CDR3 DNA reads as TGTGCCAGCAGGAGACAGGGGGCAGAGGGCTACACCTTC. Translating it yields CASRRQGAEGYTF.

The chain links TRBV10-3 to TRBJ2-3; 8 bases agree with TRBD1. After removal of 7 bases from V and 1 base from J, the junction contained 4 bases not matched to a gene. The V gene's germline CDR1 is ENHRY and CDR2 SYGVKD. The CDR3 totals 14 residues. DNA of the CDR3: TGTGCCATCACGCCGGGACAGGGCACAGATACGCAGTATTTT. Protein: CAITPGQGTDTQYF.

The chain joins TRBV11-2 to TRBJ2-7; D remains unclear. The CDR3 totals 15 residues. V was clipped by 5 bases and J by 3 bases, with 17 bases between them. Germline V lookup: CDR1 SGHAT, CDR2 FQNNGV. The CDR3: CASSPTPTRFYEQYF. The DNA of the CDR3 is TGTGCCAGCAGCCCCACACCAACCAGATTCTACGAGCAGTACTTC. Drawing the rest from reference TRBV11-2 and TRBJ2-7, the complete variable domain is EAGVAQSPRYKIIEKRQSVAFWCNPISGHATLYWYQQILGQGPKLLIQFQNNGVVDDSQLPKDRFSAERLKGVDSTLKIQPAKLEDSAVYLCASSPTPTRFYEQYFGPGTRLTVT.

The chain couples TRBV6-5 to TRBJ1-6; the match to TRBD1 covers 8 bases. Trimming removed 1 base from V and 8 bases from J; junction bases left unmatched: 4. This CDR3 has 15 amino acids. From germline, CDR1 is MNHEY and CDR2 SVGAGI. The CDR3 is CASSYLTGVDSPLHF. Here the CDR3 DNA reads TGTGCCAGCAGTTACTTGACAGGGGTCGATTCACCCCTCCACTTT.

J is TRBJ2-7 and V is TRBV5-4; 10 bases are a match to TRBD2. This CDR3 has 15 amino acids. CDR1 is SGHNT, CDR2 YYREEE, per germline (reference sequence). J lost 3 bases, V lost 0 bases, and 3 bases had no gene match. Here the CDR3 DNA reads TGTGCCAGCAGCTTGGACCTAGCGGGAGTCTACGAGCAGTACTTC. This encodes CASSLDLAGVYEQYF.

V and J are TRBV18 and TRBJ1-6; TRBD1 agrees at 7 bases. The CDR3 contains 15 residues. Per the germline V gene, CDR1 is KGHSH and CDR2 is LQKENI. The junction had 6 bases not matched to a gene; V was cut back by 3 bases and J by 7 bases. This CDR3 is CASSPTGTANSPLHF. The CDR3, as DNA: TGTGCCAGCTCACCCACCGGGACAGCCAATTCACCCCTCCACTTT.

This clone was seen just once. CDR3: CASSLTDTQYF. CDR3 in DNA: TGTGCCAGCAGCCTAACAGATACGCAGTATTTT. The chain has TRBV9 and TRBJ2-3; D gene uncertain. Trimming stripped 4 bases from V and 3 bases from J, with 3 bases between. Germline-derived CDR1 and CDR2 are SGDLS and YYNGEE. The CDR3 is 11 amino acids.

The chain combines TRBV7-8 with TRBJ2-5, with D possibly matching TRBD2 (6 bases). Germline V gene sequence: CDR1 SGHVS, CDR2 FQNEAQ. The CDR3 sequence is 13 residues long. Trimming removed 7 bases from V and 5 bases from J, with 14 bases in between. The CDR3 reads CASTSSVAETQYF. For the CDR3, the DNA is TGTGCCAGCACCTCTAGCGTCGCGGAGACCCAGTACTTC.

The CDR3 sequence: CSASSPQGGAFF. In DNA form, the CDR3 reads TGCAGTGCTAGTAGTCCTCAAGGAGGGGCTTTCTTT. This rearrangement joins TRBV20-1 to TRBJ1-1; D uncertain. V lost 3 bases to trimming and J lost 11 bases, with 16 bases between them. Germline assignment: CDR1 DFQATT and CDR2 SNEGSKA (reference sequence). This CDR3 comprises 12 residues.